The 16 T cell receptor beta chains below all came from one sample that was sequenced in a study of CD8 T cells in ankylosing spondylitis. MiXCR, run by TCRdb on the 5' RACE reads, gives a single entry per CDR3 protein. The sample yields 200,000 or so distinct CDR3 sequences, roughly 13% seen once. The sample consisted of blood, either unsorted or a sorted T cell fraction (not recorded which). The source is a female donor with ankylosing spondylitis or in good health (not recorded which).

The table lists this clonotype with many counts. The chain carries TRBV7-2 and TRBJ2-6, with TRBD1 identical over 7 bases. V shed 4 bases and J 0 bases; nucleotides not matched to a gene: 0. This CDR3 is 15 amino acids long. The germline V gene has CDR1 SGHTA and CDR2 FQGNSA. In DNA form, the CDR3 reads TGTGCCAGCAGCTCAGGGGGCTCTGGGGCCAACGTCCTGACTTTC. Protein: CASSSGGSGANVLTF.

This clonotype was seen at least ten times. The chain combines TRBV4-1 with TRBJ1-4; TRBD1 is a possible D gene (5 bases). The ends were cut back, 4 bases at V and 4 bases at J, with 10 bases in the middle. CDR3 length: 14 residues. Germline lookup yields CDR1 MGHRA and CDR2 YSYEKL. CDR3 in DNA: TGCGCCAGCAGCCTCCGGGACCTTAATGAAAAACTGTTTTTT. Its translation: CASSLRDLNEKLFF.

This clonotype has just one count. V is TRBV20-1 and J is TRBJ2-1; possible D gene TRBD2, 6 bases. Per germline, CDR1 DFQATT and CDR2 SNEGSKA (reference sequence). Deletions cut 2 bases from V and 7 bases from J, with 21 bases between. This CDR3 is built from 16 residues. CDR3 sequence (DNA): TGCAGTGCTAGAAACCCAGAAGCGGGTTACCAGAATGAGCAGTTCTTC. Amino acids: CSARNPEAGYQNEQFF.

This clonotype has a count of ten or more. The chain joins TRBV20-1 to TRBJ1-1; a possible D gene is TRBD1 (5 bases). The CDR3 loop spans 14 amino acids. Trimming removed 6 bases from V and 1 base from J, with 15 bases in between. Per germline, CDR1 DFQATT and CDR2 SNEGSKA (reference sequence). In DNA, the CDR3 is TGCAGTGCGGGGCCCAGTACTAAGAACACTGAAGCTTTCTTT. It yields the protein CSAGPSTKNTEAFF.

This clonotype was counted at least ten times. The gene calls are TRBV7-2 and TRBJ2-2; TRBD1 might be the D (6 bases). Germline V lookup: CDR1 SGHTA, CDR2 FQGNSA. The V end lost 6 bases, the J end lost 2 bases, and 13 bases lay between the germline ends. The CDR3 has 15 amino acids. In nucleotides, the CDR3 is TGTGCCAGCAGTCCACAGGGAAGTAACACCGGGGAGCTGTTTTTT. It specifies CASSPQGSNTGELFF.

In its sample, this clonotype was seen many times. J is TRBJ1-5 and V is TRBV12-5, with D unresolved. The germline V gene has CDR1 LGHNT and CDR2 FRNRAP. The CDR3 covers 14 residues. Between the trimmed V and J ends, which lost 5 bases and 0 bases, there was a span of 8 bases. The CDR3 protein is CASGPTDSNQPQHF. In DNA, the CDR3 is TGTGCTAGTGGTCCCACAGATAGCAATCAGCCCCAGCATTTT.

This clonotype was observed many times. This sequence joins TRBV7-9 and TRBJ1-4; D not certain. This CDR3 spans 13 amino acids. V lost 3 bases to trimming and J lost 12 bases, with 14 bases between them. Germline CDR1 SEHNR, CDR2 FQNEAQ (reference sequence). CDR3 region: CASSFRSESELFF. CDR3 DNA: TGTGCCAGCAGCTTTCGGTCGGAGAGTGAACTGTTTTTT.

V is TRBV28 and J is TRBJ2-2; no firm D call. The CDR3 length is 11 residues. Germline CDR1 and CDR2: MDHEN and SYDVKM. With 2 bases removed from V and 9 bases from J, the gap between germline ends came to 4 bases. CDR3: CASSLRWELFF. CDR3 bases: TGTGCCAGCAGTTTAAGATGGGAGCTGTTTTTT.

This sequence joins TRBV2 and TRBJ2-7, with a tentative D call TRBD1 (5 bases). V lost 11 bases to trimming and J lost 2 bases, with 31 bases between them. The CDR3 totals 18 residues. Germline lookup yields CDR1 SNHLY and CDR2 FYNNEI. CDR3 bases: TGTGCCTTCTGCCCCATGCTGGGGTGGGGCACACCAGCCTACGAGCAGTACTTC. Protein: CAFCPMLGWGTPAYEQYF.

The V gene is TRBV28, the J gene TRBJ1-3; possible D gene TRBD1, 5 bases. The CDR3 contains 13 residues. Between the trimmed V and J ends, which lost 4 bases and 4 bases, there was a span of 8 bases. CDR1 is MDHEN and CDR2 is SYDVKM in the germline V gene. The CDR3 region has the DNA TGTGCCAGCAGTTGGCGGGACGGAAACACCATATATTTT. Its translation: CASSWRDGNTIYF.

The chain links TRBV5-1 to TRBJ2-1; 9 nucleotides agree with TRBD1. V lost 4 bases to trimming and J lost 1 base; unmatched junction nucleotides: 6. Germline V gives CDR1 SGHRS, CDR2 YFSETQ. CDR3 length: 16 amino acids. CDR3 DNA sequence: TGCGCCAGCAGCAAAGGGACAGGGCTATCCTACAATGAGCAGTTCTTC. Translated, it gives CASSKGTGLSYNEQFF.

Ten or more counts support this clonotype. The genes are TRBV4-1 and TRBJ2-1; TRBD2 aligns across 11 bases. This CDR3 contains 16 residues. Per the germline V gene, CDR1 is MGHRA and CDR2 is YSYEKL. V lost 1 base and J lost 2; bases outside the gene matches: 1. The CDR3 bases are TGCGCCAGCAGCCAAGTACTAGCGGGAGCCTACAATGAGCAGTTCTTC. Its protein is CASSQVLAGAYNEQFF.

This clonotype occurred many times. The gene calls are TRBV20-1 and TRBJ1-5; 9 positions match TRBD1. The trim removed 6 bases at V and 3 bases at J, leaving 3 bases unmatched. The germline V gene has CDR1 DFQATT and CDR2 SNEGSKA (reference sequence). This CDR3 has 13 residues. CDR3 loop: CSAGTGPNQPQHF. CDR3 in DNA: TGCAGTGCCGGGACAGGGCCCAATCAGCCCCAGCATTTT.

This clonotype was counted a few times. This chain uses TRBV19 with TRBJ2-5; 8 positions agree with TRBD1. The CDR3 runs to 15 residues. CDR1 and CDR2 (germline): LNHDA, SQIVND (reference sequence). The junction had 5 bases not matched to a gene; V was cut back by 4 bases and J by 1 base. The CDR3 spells CASSSQGARQETQYF. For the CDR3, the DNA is TGTGCCAGTAGTAGTCAGGGGGCGCGCCAAGAGACCCAGTACTTC.

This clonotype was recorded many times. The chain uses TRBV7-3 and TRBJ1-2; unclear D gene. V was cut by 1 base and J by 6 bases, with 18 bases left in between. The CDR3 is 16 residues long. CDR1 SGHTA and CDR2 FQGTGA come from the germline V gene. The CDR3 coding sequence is TGTGCCAGCAGCTTAAGGCGGCTCCGGCTACTTGATGGCTACACCTTC. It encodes CASSLRRLRLLDGYTF.

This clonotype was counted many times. CDR3 region: CASSGGADGNQPQHF. CDR3 nucleotides: TGTGCCAGCTCGGGGGGGGCGGATGGCAATCAGCCCCAGCATTTT. The rearrangement joins TRBV12-3 or TRBV12-4 to TRBJ1-5, with D possibly matching TRBD1 (6 bases). Trimming took off 8 bases at V and 2 bases at J, with 16 bases between the two ends. CDR3 length equals 15 residues.